The 12 T cell receptor beta chains presented below share a single source sample, sequenced in a study of blood T cell repertoires in COVID-19. Profiled with immunoSEQ multiplex PCR; TCRdb holds only in-frame clones, not every one. Counted here are 350,000 to 450,000 clones, roughly 90% occurring once; the ten biggest clones make up roughly 1.4%. Sequenced input: peripheral blood. The receptors stem from a woman between 35 and 50 years old with COVID-19, enrolled during active disease.

The chain joins TRBV3-1 (or the pseudogene TRBV3-2) to TRBJ1-6; 9 bases match TRBD1. Per germline, CDR1 LGHDT and CDR2 YNNKEL (reference sequence). There are 14 residues in the CDR3. The V gene end was trimmed by 1 base and the J gene end by 10 bases; junction bases not matched to a gene: 2. The CDR3 is CASSQGTGASPLHF. As DNA, the CDR3 is TGTGCCAGCAGCCAAGGGACAGGGGCCTCACCCCTCCACTTT.

A single count supports this clone. The gene calls are TRBV7-3 and TRBJ2-1; tentative D call: TRBD2 (6 bases). The CDR3 sequence is 16 residues long. Trimming shortened V by 2 bases and J by 0 bases, and 11 bases separated the two germline ends. Germline V gene data show CDR1 as SGHTA and CDR2 as FQGTGA. CDR3 sequence: CASSLGGISSYNEQFF. The CDR3 DNA sequence: TGTGCCAGCAGCTTAGGCGGGATTAGCTCCTACAATGAGCAGTTCTTC. The full variable domain, in which reference TRBV7-3 and TRBJ2-1 provide the parts outside the CDR3, is GAGVSQTPSNKVTEKGKYVELRCDPISGHTALYWYRQSLGQGPEFLIYFQGTGAADDSGLPNDRFFAVRPEGSVSTLKIQRTERGDSAVYLCASSLGGISSYNEQFFGPGTRLTVL.

The V gene is TRBV7-2, the J gene TRBJ2-1; TRBD2 might be the D (8 bases). The CDR3 consists of 18 residues. The V and J ends lost 5 bases and 5 bases respectively, with 25 bases between them. The germline V gene encodes CDR1 SGHTA and CDR2 FQGNSA. The CDR3 here is CASSPRGVGSGAHNEQFF. The CDR3 DNA reads TGTGCCAGCAGCCCCAGGGGGGTTGGTAGCGGGGCTCACAATGAGCAGTTCTTC.

The J gene is TRBJ2-5, the V gene TRBV15; D is uncertain. V dropped 0 bases and J dropped 1 base, with 6 bases sitting between them. Germline values: CDR1 LNHNV, CDR2 YYDKDF (reference sequence). This CDR3 region has 14 residues. The CDR3 sequence: CATSRDYSQETQYF. As DNA, the CDR3 is TGTGCCACCAGCAGAGACTACAGCCAAGAGACCCAGTACTTC.

This sequence joins TRBV27 and TRBJ2-3; 7 positions match TRBD2. V dropped 3 bases and J dropped 8; count of bases not matched to a gene: 11. This CDR3 has 15 residues. CDR1 and CDR2 (germline): MNHEY, SMNVEV (reference sequence). The CDR3 region is CASSLAYGGGSTQYF. The CDR3 DNA reads as TGTGCCAGCAGTTTGGCCTATGGGGGGGGGAGTACGCAGTATTTT.

The chain employs TRBV30 and TRBJ2-7; 8 bases are shared with TRBD1. The ends lost 5 bases at V and 5 bases at J; junction bases unmatched: 5. The length of the CDR3 is 12 residues. Germline V gives CDR1 GTSNPN, CDR2 SVGIG (reference sequence). CDR3 coding DNA: TGTGCCTGGGGACAGGGCGGAGACGAGCAGTACTTC. The encoded protein is CAWGQGGDEQYF.

This sequence joins TRBV5-6 and TRBJ1-2; 9 nucleotides align to TRBD1. The V gene end was trimmed by 5 bases and the J gene end by 3 bases; junction bases not matched to a gene: 8. The germline V gene encodes CDR1 SGHDT and CDR2 YYEEEE. The CDR3 length is 15 residues. The CDR3 DNA sequence: TGTGCCAGCAGATCCCGGACAGGGGAACACTATGGCTACACCTTC. Translation gives CASRSRTGEHYGYTF.

The V and J genes are TRBV7-2 and TRBJ2-7; D may be TRBD2 (7 bases). The CDR3 contains 16 residues. Germline-derived CDR1 and CDR2 are SGHTA and FQGNSA. Trimming removed 1 base from V and 2 bases from J, with 15 bases in between. The CDR3 protein is CASSLEVGGGPYEQYF. DNA for the CDR3: TGTGCCAGCAGCTTAGAGGTAGGGGGGGGCCCCTACGAGCAGTACTTC.

The chain carries TRBV6-5 and TRBJ1-5; 7 positions match TRBD1. This CDR3 is built from 13 residues. V lost 8 bases to trimming and J lost 4 bases; unmatched junction nucleotides: 5. Germline CDR1 reads MNHEY; CDR2 reads SVGAGI. The CDR3 region is CASGPGQNQPQHF. The CDR3 DNA reads as TGTGCCAGCGGACCGGGACAGAATCAGCCCCAGCATTTT.

The V call is TRBV12-5, the J call TRBJ1-6; 8 nucleotides align to TRBD1. The CDR3 sequence is 17 residues long. V lost 4 bases, J lost 8 bases, and 13 bases stayed unmatched. Germline V gives CDR1 LGHNT, CDR2 FRNRAP. CDR3 sequence: CASGSLGQGLPYSPLHF. The CDR3 region has the DNA TGTGCTAGTGGTTCCCTAGGACAGGGATTACCCTATTCACCCCTCCACTTT.

V is TRBV13 and J is TRBJ1-1, with 7 positions matching TRBD1. Per germline, CDR1 PRHDT and CDR2 FYEKMQ (reference sequence). V gave up 4 bases and J gave up 4 bases; unmatched junction bases: 6. The CDR3 sequence is 14 residues long. DNA for the CDR3: TGTGCCAGCAGCTACCCGACAGGGATCACTGAAGCTTTCTTT. Translating it yields CASSYPTGITEAFF.

This clone was observed a single time. The chain recombines TRBV5-1 with TRBJ1-1, with D possibly being TRBD1 (5 bases). Germline CDR1 reads SGHRS; CDR2 reads YFSETQ. The CDR3 runs to 18 residues. Between the trimmed V and J ends, which lost 0 bases and 0 bases, there was a span of 18 bases. The CDR3, as DNA: TGCGCCAGCAGCTTGGCTGCGCAGGGAGCGGGTATGAACACTGAAGCTTTCTTT. Residues: CASSLAAQGAGMNTEAFF.